Below, 2 T cell receptor beta chains from the same sample are listed, as sequenced in a study of cytomegalovirus exposure and HLA in healthy donors. PCR employed 60 Vbeta and 13 Jbeta primers. The protocol was immunoSEQ multiplex PCR, while the TCRdb copy is restricted to in-frame clones and leaves out a portion. The data show approximately 150,000 clones, 70% to 80% seen once. Sequencing used PBMCs. The origin of the receptors is a man aged 35-49 years in good health and CMV-seronegative.

A remark on this clone: Compared with germline, one end of the junction differs, possibly owing to a read error. The chain uses TRBV7-3 and TRBJ2-6; the D gene is possibly TRBD1 (6 bases). Germline lookup yields CDR1 SGHTA and CDR2 FQGTGA. The CDR3 sequence is 14 residues long. In DNA form, the CDR3 reads TGTGCCAGCAGCCCAGGGATGGGGGCCAACGGCCTGACTTTC. Its translation is CASSPGMGANGLTF.

The rearrangement links TRBV2 to TRBJ1-1; no clear D gene. The CDR3 consists of 14 residues. V was cut by 7 bases and J by 1 base, with 13 bases left in between. Germline CDR1 reads SNHLY; CDR2 reads FYNNEI. The CDR3 here is CASTPIARNTEAFF. The CDR3 region has the DNA TGTGCCAGCACCCCTATCGCTCGGAACACTGAAGCTTTCTTT.